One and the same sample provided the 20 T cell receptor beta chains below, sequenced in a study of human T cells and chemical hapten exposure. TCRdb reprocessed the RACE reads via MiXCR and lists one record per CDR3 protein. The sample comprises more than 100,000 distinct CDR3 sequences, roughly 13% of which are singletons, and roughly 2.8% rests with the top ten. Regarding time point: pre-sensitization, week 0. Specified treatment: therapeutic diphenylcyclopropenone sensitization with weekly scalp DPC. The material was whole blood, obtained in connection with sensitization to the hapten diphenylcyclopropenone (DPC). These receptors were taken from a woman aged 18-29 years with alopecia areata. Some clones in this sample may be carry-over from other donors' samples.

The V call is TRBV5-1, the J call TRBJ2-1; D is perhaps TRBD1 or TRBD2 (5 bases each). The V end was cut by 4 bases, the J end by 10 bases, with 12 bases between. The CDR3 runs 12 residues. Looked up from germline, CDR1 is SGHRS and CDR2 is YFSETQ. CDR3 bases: TGCGCCAGCAGCACGGGACGGACAGAGCAGTTCTTC. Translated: CASSTGRTEQFF.

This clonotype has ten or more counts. The CDR3 is CASRPGTGAGYGYTF. As DNA, the CDR3 is TGTGCCAGCAGACCCGGGACAGGGGCGGGCTATGGCTACACCTTC. V is TRBV12-3 or TRBV12-4 and J is TRBJ1-2, with 10 bases lining up with TRBD1. V lost 6 bases and J lost 4; bases outside the gene matches: 8. This CDR3 contains 15 residues.

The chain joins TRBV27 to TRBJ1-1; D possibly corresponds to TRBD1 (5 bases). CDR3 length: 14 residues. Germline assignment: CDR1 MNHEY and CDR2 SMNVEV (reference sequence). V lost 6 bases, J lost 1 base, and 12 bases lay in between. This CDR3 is CASSPGGQNTEAFF. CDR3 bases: TGTGCCAGCAGCCCGGGCGGACAGAACACTGAAGCTTTCTTT.

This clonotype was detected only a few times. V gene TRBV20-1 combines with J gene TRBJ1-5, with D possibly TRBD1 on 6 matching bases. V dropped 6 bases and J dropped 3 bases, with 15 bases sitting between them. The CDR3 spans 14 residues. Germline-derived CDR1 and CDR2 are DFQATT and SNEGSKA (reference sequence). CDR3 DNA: TGCAGTGCGGCTCGGGGGCAGTTCAATCAGCCCCAGCATTTT. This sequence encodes CSAARGQFNQPQHF.

DNA for the CDR3: TGTGCCAGCAGCTTAGCGGGACAAGCGAACACCGGGGAGCTGTTTTTT. Its translation is CASSLAGQANTGELFF. The rearrangement uses TRBV7-2 and TRBJ2-2; TRBD1 might be the D (6 bases). The germline CDR1 and CDR2 sequences are SGHTA and FQGNSA. The CDR3 consists of 16 residues. V lost 0 bases and J lost 0, with 8 bases in between.

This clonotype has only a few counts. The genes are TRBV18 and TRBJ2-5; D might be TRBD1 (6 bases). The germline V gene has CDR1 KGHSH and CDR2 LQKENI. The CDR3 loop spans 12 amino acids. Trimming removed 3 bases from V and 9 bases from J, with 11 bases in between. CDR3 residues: CASSPLGQSQYF. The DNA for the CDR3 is TGTGCCAGCTCACCGTTAGGACAGTCCCAGTACTTC. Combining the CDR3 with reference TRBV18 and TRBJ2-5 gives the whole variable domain NAGVMQNPRHLVRRRGQEARLRCSPMKGHSHVYWYRQLPEEGLKFMVYLQKENIIDESGMPKERFSAEFPKEGPSILRIQQVVRGDSAAYFCASSPLGQSQYFGPGTRLLVL.

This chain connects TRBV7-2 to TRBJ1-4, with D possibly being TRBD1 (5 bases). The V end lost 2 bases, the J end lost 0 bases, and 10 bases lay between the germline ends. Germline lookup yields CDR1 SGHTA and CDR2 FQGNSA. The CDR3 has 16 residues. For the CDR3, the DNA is TGTGCCAGCAGCTTACTACCCAGGGCAACTAATGAAAAACTGTTTTTT. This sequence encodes CASSLLPRATNEKLFF.

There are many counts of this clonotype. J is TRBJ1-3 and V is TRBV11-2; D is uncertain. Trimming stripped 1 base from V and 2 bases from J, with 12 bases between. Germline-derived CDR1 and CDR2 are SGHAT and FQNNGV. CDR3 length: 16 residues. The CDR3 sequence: CASSLVGSTTGNTIYF. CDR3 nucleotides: TGTGCCAGCAGCTTAGTGGGTTCTACTACTGGAAACACCATATATTTT.

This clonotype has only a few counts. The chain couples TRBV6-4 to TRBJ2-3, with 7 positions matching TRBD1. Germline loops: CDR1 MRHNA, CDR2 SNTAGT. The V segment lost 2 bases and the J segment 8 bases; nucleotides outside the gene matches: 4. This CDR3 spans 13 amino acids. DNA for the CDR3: TGTGCCAGCAGTGACGGGTCAGGGGGTACGCAGTATTTT. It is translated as CASSDGSGGTQYF.

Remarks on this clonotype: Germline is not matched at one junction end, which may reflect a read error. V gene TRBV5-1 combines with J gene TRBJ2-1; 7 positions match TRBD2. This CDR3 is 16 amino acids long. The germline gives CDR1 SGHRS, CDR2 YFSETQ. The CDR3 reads CTSSLAGTTLYNEQFF. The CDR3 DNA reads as TGCACCAGCAGCTTAGCCGGGACTACTCTATACAATGAGCAGTTCTTC.

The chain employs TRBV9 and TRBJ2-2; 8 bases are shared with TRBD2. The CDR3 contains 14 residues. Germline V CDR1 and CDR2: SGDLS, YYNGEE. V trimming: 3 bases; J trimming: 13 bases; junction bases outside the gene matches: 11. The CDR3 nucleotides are TGTGCCAGCAGCGAGCGGGGGACCCGGACGGCGCTGTTTTTT. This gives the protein CASSERGTRTALFF.

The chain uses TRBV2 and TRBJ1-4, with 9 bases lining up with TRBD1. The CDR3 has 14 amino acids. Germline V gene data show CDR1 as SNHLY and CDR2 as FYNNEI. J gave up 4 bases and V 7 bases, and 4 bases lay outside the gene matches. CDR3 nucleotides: TGTGCCAGCATCCGACAGGGGGTTAATGAAAAACTGTTTTTT. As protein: CASIRQGVNEKLFF.

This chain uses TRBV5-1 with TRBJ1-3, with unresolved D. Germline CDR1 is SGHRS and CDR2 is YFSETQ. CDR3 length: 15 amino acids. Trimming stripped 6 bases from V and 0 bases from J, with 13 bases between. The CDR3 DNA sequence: TGCGCCAGCAATGTTAGGGCGAGCTCTGGAAACACCATATATTTT. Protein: CASNVRASSGNTIYF. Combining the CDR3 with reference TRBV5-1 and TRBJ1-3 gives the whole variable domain KAGVTQTPRYLIKTRGQQVTLSCSPISGHRSVSWYQQTPGQGLQFLFEYFSETQRNKGNFPGRFSGRQFSNSRSEMNVSTLELGDSALYLCASNVRASSGNTIYFGEGSWLTVV.

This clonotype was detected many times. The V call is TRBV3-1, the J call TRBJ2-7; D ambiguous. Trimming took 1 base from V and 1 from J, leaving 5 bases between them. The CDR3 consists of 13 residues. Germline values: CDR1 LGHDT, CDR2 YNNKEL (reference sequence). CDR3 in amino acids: CASSQVGSYEQYF. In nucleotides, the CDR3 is TGTGCCAGCAGCCAAGTCGGGTCCTACGAGCAGTACTTC.

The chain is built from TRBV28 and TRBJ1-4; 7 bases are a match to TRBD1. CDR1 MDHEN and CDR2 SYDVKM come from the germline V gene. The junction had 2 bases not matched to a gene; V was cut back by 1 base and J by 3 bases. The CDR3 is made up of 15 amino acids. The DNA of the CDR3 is TGTGCCAGCAGTTTATACCAGGGGGCTAATGAAAAACTGTTTTTT. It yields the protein CASSLYQGANEKLFF. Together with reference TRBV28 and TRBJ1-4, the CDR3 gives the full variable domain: DVKVTQSSRYLVKRTGEKVFLECVQDMDHENMFWYRQDPGLGLRLIYFSYDVKMKEKGDIPEGYSVSREKKERFSLILESASTNQTSMYLCASSLYQGANEKLFFGSGTQLSVL.

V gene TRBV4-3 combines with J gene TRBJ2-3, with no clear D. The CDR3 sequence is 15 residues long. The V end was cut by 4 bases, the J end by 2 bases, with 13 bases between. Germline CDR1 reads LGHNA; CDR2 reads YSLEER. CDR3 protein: CASSPQRTDTDTQYF. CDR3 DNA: TGCGCCAGCAGCCCACAGCGAACTGACACAGATACGCAGTATTTT.

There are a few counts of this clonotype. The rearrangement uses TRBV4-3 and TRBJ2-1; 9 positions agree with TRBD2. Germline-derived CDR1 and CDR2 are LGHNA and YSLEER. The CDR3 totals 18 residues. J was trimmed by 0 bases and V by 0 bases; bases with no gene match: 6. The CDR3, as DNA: TGCGCCAGCAGCCAAGATATCGCGGGGGGGCTCTCCTACAATGAGCAGTTCTTC. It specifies CASSQDIAGGLSYNEQFF.

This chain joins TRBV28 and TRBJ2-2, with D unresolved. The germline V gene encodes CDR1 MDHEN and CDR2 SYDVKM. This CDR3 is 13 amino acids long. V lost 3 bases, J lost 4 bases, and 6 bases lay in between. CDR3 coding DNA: TGTGCCAGCAGTTTCATGGGCACCGGGGAGCTGTTTTTT. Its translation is CASSFMGTGELFF.

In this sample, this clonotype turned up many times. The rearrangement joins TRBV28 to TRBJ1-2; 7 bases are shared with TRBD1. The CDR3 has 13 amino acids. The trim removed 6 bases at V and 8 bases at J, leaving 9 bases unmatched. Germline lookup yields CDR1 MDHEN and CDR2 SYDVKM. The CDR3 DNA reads TGTGCCAGCAGGGGTAGACAGGGCCAAGGCTACACCTTC. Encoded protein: CASRGRQGQGYTF.

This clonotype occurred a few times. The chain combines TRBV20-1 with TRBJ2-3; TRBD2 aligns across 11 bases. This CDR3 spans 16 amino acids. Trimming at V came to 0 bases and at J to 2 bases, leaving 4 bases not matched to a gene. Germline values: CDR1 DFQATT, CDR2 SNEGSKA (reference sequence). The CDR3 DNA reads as TGCAGTGCTAGAGAACTAGCGGGGGAACCCACAGATACGCAGTATTTT. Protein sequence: CSARELAGEPTDTQYF.